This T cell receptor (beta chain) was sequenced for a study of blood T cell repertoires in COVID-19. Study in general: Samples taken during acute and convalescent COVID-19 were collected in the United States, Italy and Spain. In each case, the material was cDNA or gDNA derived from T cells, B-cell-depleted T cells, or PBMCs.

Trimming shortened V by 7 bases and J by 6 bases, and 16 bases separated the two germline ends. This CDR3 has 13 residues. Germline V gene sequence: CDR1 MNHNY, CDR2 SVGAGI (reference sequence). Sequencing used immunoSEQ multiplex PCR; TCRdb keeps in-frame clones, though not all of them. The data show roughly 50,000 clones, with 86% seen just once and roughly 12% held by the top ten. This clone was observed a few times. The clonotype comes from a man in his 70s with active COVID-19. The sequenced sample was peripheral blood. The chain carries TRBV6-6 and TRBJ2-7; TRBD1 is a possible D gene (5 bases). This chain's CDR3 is CASKEQVESEQYF. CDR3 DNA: TGTGCCAGCAAAGAACAGGTGGAGTCCGAGCAGTACTTC.